This T cell receptor beta chain was obtained from a study of shared clonotypes between healthy human individuals. An assay was performed, and its level was deep. In the source study's methods: ImmunoSEQ sequences covered only the junction and lacked quality scores; filtering therefore differed. Clones were read by immunoSEQ multiplex PCR, and TCRdb kept only the in-frame ones, dropping some. V and J calls and clone size come straight from that table; D and trimming were deduced from the DNA. This table has 1.5 million to 2.5 million clones, roughly 95% appearing once. Naive CD8 cells lacked CD45RO and underwent positive selection for CCR7, leaving out terminally differentiated effector memory CD45RA+ cells. All donors qualified as healthy HIV-negative adults and had experienced no recent acute infections or vaccinations. Each sample came from a Caucasian adult donor living in Nashville, Tennessee.

From germline, CDR1 is LNHDA and CDR2 SQIVND (reference sequence). V lost 5 bases and J lost 9, with 14 bases in between. This CDR3 contains 13 residues. Specimen: naive CD8+ T cells sorted from blood. The chain employs TRBV19 and TRBJ2-4; D might be TRBD2 (7 bases). The sequence was obtained from a young man in good health. The CDR3 region has the DNA TGTGCCAGTAGTTTTGGCGGGGGCATCATTCAGTACTTC. This translates into CASSFGGGIIQYF.